The sample holds many counts of the clone carrying this TCR beta chain. Antigen unknown. The ends were cut back, 5 bases at V and 0 bases at J, with 16 bases in the middle. CDR1 and CDR2 from the germline V gene are SQVTM and ANQGSEA. The CDR3 is 16 amino acids. The data belong to a study of early T cells in non-severe SARS-CoV-2 infection. Overall study context: Alpha and beta chains were unpaired, from unsorted whole-blood bulk RNA. Study findings and constraints: VDJdb matching skewed toward anti-spike CD8 responses, missing private and CD4 specificities.

Individual cDNA molecules received unique molecular identifiers. In TCRdb, the 5' RACE reads were re-called with MiXCR into one record per CDR3 protein. The table lists some 33,000 distinct CDR3 sequences, approximately 5% of them singletons. Sample: whole blood. The receptor was isolated from an adult who was a healthcare worker with PCR-confirmed SARS-CoV-2 infection or an uninfected control (not recorded which). The rearrangement joins TRBV29-1 to TRBJ2-2; the D gene is possibly TRBD1 (5 bases). As DNA, the CDR3 is TGCAGCGTTACCAACCCGGGCAGGGCGAACACCGGGGAGCTGTTTTTT. Amino acid sequence: CSVTNPGRANTGELFF.